A selection of T cell receptor beta chains follows, all from one sample in a study of vaccination effects on CD4 cells after COVID-19. No antigen is known for these receptors. The table came from immunoSEQ multiplex PCR; TCRdb's copy has only in-frame clones and leaves some out. The sample yields more than 35,000 clones, around 70% seen once. The sample in question was CD4+ T cells from PBMCs cultured without peptide, obtained after COVID-19 vaccination. The receptors come from a human donor who received a COVID-19 vaccine. The CDR3 runs from the conserved cysteine through the conserved F or W. D genes are given only for firm matches. Size tells how often a clone was seen (once, few, many) or the class of an expanded clone, and some rows leave it out.

j_call v_call d_call clone_size cdr3_nt cdr3_aa
TRBJ1-4 TRBV3-1/TRBV3-2 TRBD1 . TGTGCCAGCAGCCCATTACAGGGGGCAACTAATGAAAAACTGTTTTTT CASSPLQGATNEKLFF
TRBJ2-7 TRBV6-5 . . TGTGCCAGTGAAACGGTGCGGGATCGCAACGAGCAGTACTTC CASETVRDRNEQYF
TRBJ2-7 TRBV29-1 . few TGCAGCGTTGCAGGGAATGGCGAGCAGTACTTC CSVAGNGEQYF
TRBJ1-3 TRBV7-8 . . TGTGCCAGCAGCTTTTCCCGCAACCCTGGAAACACCATATATTTT CASSFSRNPGNTIYF
TRBJ1-2 TRBV10-3 TRBD1 . TGTGCCATCAGTGAGTCAGGGGGCGCAGGTTATGGCTACACCTTC CAISESGGAGYGYTF
TRBJ1-3 TRBV5-6 . . TGTGCCAGCAGCTTGGGGGGATCCTCTGGAAACACCATATATTTT CASSLGGSSGNTIYF
TRBJ2-1 TRBV10-3 . . TGTGCCATAGGAGGGAGTGCGAATGAGCAGTTCTTC CAIGGSANEQFF
TRBJ2-5 TRBV18 . . TGTGCCAGCTCACCACCAACGGGCACCCAAGAGACCCAGTACTTC CASSPPTGTQETQYF
TRBJ1-2 TRBV12-3/TRBV12-4 TRBD1 . TGTGCCAGCAGTTCCGGGACAGGGAGAGGCTACACCTTC CASSSGTGRGYTF
TRBJ2-2 TRBV6-5 . . TGTGCCAGCAGATCCGGGACACGGAACACCGGGGAGCTGTTTTTT CASRSGTRNTGELFF
TRBJ1-2 TRBV11-2 . . TGTGCCAGCAGCTTAGATCGGTGGAGCAGTGAGAGTGGCTACACCTTC CASSLDRWSSESGYTF
TRBJ2-7 TRBV5-6 . . TGTGCCAGCAGCTTAGGGACTGGGTACGAGCAGTACTTC CASSLGTGYEQYF
TRBJ1-2 TRBV2 . few TGTGCCAGCAGTGAAAAGGGCTACGGCTACACCTTC CASSEKGYGYTF
TRBJ2-1 TRBV18 TRBD2 . TGTGCCAGCTCACTCGGGGGGGGAACGGCCTACAATGAGCAGTTCTTC CASSLGGGTAYNEQFF
TRBJ1-5 TRBV7-9 TRBD1 once TGTGCCAGCAGCCCAGTAGGGACAGGTAATCAGCCCCAGCATTTT CASSPVGTGNQPQHF
TRBJ1-6 TRBV2 . . TGTGCCAGCAGTCAAGACAGTAATTCACCCCTCCACTTT CASSQDSNSPLHF
TRBJ1-3 TRBV3-1/TRBV3-2 . . TGTGCCAGCAGCCGGATCCTCTTGGACGGAAACACCATATATTTT CASSRILLDGNTIYF
TRBJ2-1 TRBV25-1 . . TGTGCCAGCAGTGAATGGGGTAACTCAAATGAGCAGTTCTTC CASSEWGNSNEQFF
TRBJ1-3 TRBV25-1 . few TGTGCCAGCAGTTCATTCGGAAACACCATATATTTT CASSSFGNTIYF
TRBJ2-1 TRBV5-1 . . TGCGCCAGCAGCTTGTTTAGACGGTCCTTTTACAATGAGCAGTTCTTC CASSLFRRSFYNEQFF
TRBJ1-2 TRBV2 . . TGTGCCAGCAGTGAAGCGATAGCGGTCAGCTATGGCTACACCTTC CASSEAIAVSYGYTF
TRBJ1-2 TRBV14 TRBD1 . TGTGCCAGCAGCCCCGGGACAGACTATGGCTACACCTTC CASSPGTDYGYTF
TRBJ2-3 TRBV5-4 TRBD2 once TGTGCCAGCAGCTTGGCGGCGGGGGGGCCTGGCACAGATACGCAGTATTTT CASSLAAGGPGTDTQYF
TRBJ2-1 TRBV4-1 . . TGCGCCAGCAGCCTCATTGGGCAGACACAGTTCTTC CASSLIGQTQFF
TRBJ1-1 TRBV28 . . TGTGCCAGCAGCACAGCGACAGCTGAAGCTTTCTTT CASSTATAEAFF
TRBJ2-1 TRBV5-1 . few TGCGCCAGCAGCCCGACGGCCACGGGACCTTACGAGCAGTTCTTC CASSPTATGPYEQFF
TRBJ2-3 TRBV4-1 TRBD2 . TGCGCCAGCAGCCAAGTTATAGTCCGGACTAGCGGGGCCAAAAACAGAAAAGATACGCAGTATTTT CASSQVIVRTSGAKNRKDTQYF
TRBJ2-7 TRBV15 . . TGTGCCACCAGCAGAGCTGGGGAGGAGTACGAGCAGTACTTC CATSRAGEEYEQYF
TRBJ1-1 TRBV5-6 . . TGTGCCAGCACCTCTTGGCAGGCTGGGGGTGAAGCTTTCTTT CASTSWQAGGEAFF
TRBJ2-3 TRBV11-1 TRBD2 . TGTGCCAGCAGCTTCGGGACTAGCGGGAGCACAGATACGCAGTATTTT CASSFGTSGSTDTQYF
TRBJ2-7 TRBV6-6 . . TGTGCCAGCAGTTACATGGGTTTCCAGATGGGGCACGAGCAGTACTTC CASSYMGFQMGHEQYF
TRBJ1-1 TRBV7-9 . . TGTGCCAGCACGACCGACACAGGACGGGGTAGGAACACTGAAGCTTTCTTT CASTTDTGRGRNTEAFF
TRBJ1-5 TRBV5-8 . . TGTGCCAGCAGCCGTGACGGAAATCAGCCCCAGCATTTT CASSRDGNQPQHF
TRBJ1-2 TRBV4-1 . . TGCGCCAGCAGCCAAGATTTGGTAGCTAACTATGGCTACACCTTC CASSQDLVANYGYTF
TRBJ2-7 TRBV29-1 . . TGCAGCGTTGCCCGCGCCCAGCCCTACGAGCAGTACTTC CSVARAQPYEQYF
TRBJ2-7 TRBV10-1 . few TGCGCCAGCAGTGATGACCTCCTCTTCAACTACGAGCAGTACTTC CASSDDLLFNYEQYF
TRBJ2-4 TRBV29-1 . . TGCAGCGTTGAGTGGGGAGAGTGGGGCAAAAACATTCAGTACTTC CSVEWGEWGKNIQYF
TRBJ1-1 TRBV10-3 . . TGTGCCATCAGTGACAGGACTCTCGACCTAAACACTGAAGCTTTCTTT CAISDRTLDLNTEAFF
TRBJ1-1 TRBV5-1 TRBD1 few TGCGCCAGCAGCTTGGGGGGACAGGGGAACACTGAAGCTTTCTTT CASSLGGQGNTEAFF
TRBJ2-1 TRBV11-3 . . TGTGCCAGCAGCTTAGATCAGGGCGGGAGTCAAACCCGGACAGCTGAGCAGTTCTTC CASSLDQGGSQTRTAEQFF
TRBJ2-2 TRBV5-4 . . TGTGCCAGCAGCTTCATCGGTAACACCGGGGAGCTGTTTTTT CASSFIGNTGELFF
TRBJ2-4 TRBV19 . . TGTGCCAGTAGTTCCCTGCAGAGCAAAAACATTCAGTACTTC CASSSLQSKNIQYF
TRBJ2-1 TRBV19 TRBD2 . TGTGCCAGTAGTATAGGAGCGGGAGTTCTTAGTGAGCAGTTCTTC CASSIGAGVLSEQFF
TRBJ2-2 TRBV3-1/TRBV3-2 TRBD1 . TGTGCCAGCAGCCAAGTGACAGGGGGCGCGAACACCGGGGAGCTGTTTTTT CASSQVTGGANTGELFF
TRBJ2-1 TRBV7-2 . . TGTGCCAGCAGCTTACGGAGATACAATGAGCAGTTCTTC CASSLRRYNEQFF
TRBJ1-1 TRBV3-1/TRBV3-2 . . TGTGCCAGCAGCCAATCTGACAGGTTCGACACTGAAGCTTTCTTT CASSQSDRFDTEAFF
TRBJ1-4 TRBV6-5 TRBD1 few TGTGCCAGCAGTCCGACAGGGATAACTAATGAAAAACTGTTTTTT CASSPTGITNEKLFF
TRBJ2-1 TRBV5-1 . . TGCGCCAGCAGCTTGCGATTGGGGGGGGCCCAAGCTCCGAAGGGGCAGTTCTTC CASSLRLGGAQAPKGQFF
TRBJ2-5 TRBV4-1 . . TGCGCCAGCAGCCCACTCCAGGGTCTACGGCCCGGTAACCAAGAGACCCAGTACTTC CASSPLQGLRPGNQETQYF
TRBJ2-5 TRBV2 TRBD2 . TGTGCCAGCAGTTCTACTAGCGGGGGGTCAGGGACCCAGTACTTC CASSSTSGGSGTQYF
TRBJ1-1 TRBV10-3 TRBD1 once TGTGCCATCAAAGGACAGGGAAATATGAACACTGAAGCTTTCTTT CAIKGQGNMNTEAFF